The 30 T cell receptor beta chains given below trace back to one sample, sequenced in a study of T cell responses to AZD1222 COVID-19 vaccine. Generated by immunoSEQ multiplex PCR, the TCRdb table keeps only in-frame clones and is missing some. Of about 130,000 clones detected, 80% to 90% appear once; the ten largest clones hold approximately 1.6%. The sample consisted of peripheral blood, taken on day 0 of AZD1222 vaccination. These TCRs come from an adult in good health.

The J gene is TRBJ2-5, the V gene TRBV24-1, with 10 bases fitting TRBD2. CDR1 is KGHDR and CDR2 is SFDVKD in the germline V gene. After removal of 8 bases from V and 2 bases from J, the junction contained 7 bases not matched to a gene. The CDR3 runs 15 residues. CDR3 residues: CATTPGLAPQETQYF. The CDR3 DNA is TGTGCCACCACTCCGGGACTAGCGCCTCAAGAGACCCAGTACTTC.

Points on this clone: Other DNA sequences within the sample encode an identical CDR3. The chain employs TRBV18 and TRBJ1-6; 7 bases align to TRBD1. The CDR3 is 14 residues long. V dropped 6 bases and J dropped 5; count of bases not matched to a gene: 4. CDR1 and CDR2 from the germline V gene are KGHSH and LQKENI. CDR3 protein: CASSRDRDNSPLHF. The CDR3 coding sequence is TGTGCCAGCTCGAGGGACAGAGATAATTCACCCCTCCACTTT.

This clone was observed a handful of times. The chain couples TRBV4-1 to TRBJ2-5; D may correspond to TRBD1 or TRBD2 (6 bases each). V lost 4 bases and J lost 4, with 19 bases in between. The CDR3 sequence is 16 residues long. CDR1 and CDR2 from the germline V gene are MGHRA and YSYEKL. For the CDR3, the DNA is TGCGCCAGCAGCCCCGGGGTCGGGGGCAACCTAGAGACCCAGTACTTC. Protein sequence: CASSPGVGGNLETQYF.

The CDR3 sequence is CASGLVAPNRDKRRETQYF. The CDR3 DNA reads as TGTGCTAGTGGTTTGGTGGCGCCAAACCGGGACAAAAGGAGGGAGACCCAGTACTTC. The chain couples TRBV12-5 to TRBJ2-5; a possible D gene is TRBD1 (6 bases). Trimming removed 0 bases at V and 5 bases at J, with 25 bases between. Germline loops: CDR1 LGHNT, CDR2 FRNRAP. The CDR3 length is 19 residues. The full variable domain, rest sourced from reference TRBV12-5 and TRBJ2-5, is DARVTQTPRHKVTEMGQEVTMRCQPILGHNTVFWYRQTMMQGLELLAYFRNRAPLDDSGMPKDRFSAEMPDATLATLKIQPSEPRDSAVYFCASGLVAPNRDKRRETQYFGPGTRLLVL.

The chain has TRBV12-2 and TRBJ1-1; the DNA was not compared with TRBD1, the D call given in the table. TRBV12-2 is flagged as a pseudogene. This CDR3 has 14 amino acids. The CDR3 nucleotides read TGTGCAAACCGACAGGGAACTCTGAACACTGAAGCTTTCTTT. Its protein is CANRQGTLNTEAFF.

This chain links TRBV3-1 (or the pseudogene TRBV3-2) with TRBJ1-2; 7 bases fit TRBD1. V gave up 1 base and J gave up 5 bases; unmatched junction bases: 10. This CDR3 region has 16 residues. Germline loops: CDR1 LGHDT, CDR2 YNNKEL (reference sequence). CDR3 sequence reads: CASSQVSGTALYGYTF. In DNA, the CDR3 is TGTGCCAGCAGCCAAGTCTCCGGGACAGCCCTGTATGGCTACACCTTC.

The chain recombines TRBV11-3 with TRBJ2-1; 8 bases are a match to TRBD1. CDR1 is SGHNT, CDR2 YENEEA, per germline. V shed 5 bases and J 1 base; nucleotides not matched to a gene: 4. The CDR3 is made up of 15 amino acids. This CDR3 is CASSPDRGSYNEQFF. The CDR3 DNA follows: TGTGCCAGCAGCCCTGACAGGGGATCCTACAATGAGCAGTTCTTC.

The rearrangement joins TRBV27 to TRBJ1-1; D is unclear. Germline V CDR1 and CDR2: MNHEY, SMNVEV (reference sequence). V was pared by 0 bases and J by 2 bases, with 7 bases between. This CDR3 is 14 amino acids long. The CDR3 DNA reads TGTGCCAGCAGTTTATCCGCGACTAACACTGAAGCTTTCTTT. Translating gives CASSLSATNTEAFF.

This chain connects TRBV18 to TRBJ1-5; 8 nucleotides align to TRBD1. After removal of 5 bases from V and 1 base from J, the junction contained 7 bases not matched to a gene. Germline CDR1 and CDR2: KGHSH and LQKENI. The CDR3 runs to 16 residues. As DNA, the CDR3 is TGTGCCAGCTCAAGGACAGGGACGCAGAGCAATCAGCCCCAGCATTTT. Translated, it gives CASSRTGTQSNQPQHF.

CDR3 DNA: TGTGCCAGCAGCCCTGGAGATCTACGAGAGCAGTACTTC. It yields the protein CASSPGDLREQYF. This rearrangement joins TRBV11-2 to TRBJ2-7; D is uncertain. Germline V gene data show CDR1 as SGHAT and CDR2 as FQNNGV. This CDR3 comprises 13 residues. V was shortened by 5 bases and J by 7 bases, with 15 bases between the two germline ends.

V gene TRBV30 combines with J gene TRBJ2-5; D possibly matches TRBD1 or TRBD2 (5 bases each). V was shortened by 0 bases and J by 1 base, with 12 bases between the two germline ends. Looked up from germline, CDR1 is GTSNPN and CDR2 is SVGIG (reference sequence). CDR3 length: 15 residues. CDR3 amino acids: CAWSVFGTLQETQYF. The CDR3 DNA reads as TGTGCCTGGAGTGTATTTGGGACCCTCCAAGAGACCCAGTACTTC.

This chain links TRBV7-6 with TRBJ2-3, with a weak D call TRBD2 (5 bases). V shed 5 bases and J shed 0 bases, with 15 bases lying between them. Germline CDR1 reads SGHVS; CDR2 reads FNYEAQ. This CDR3 region has 16 residues. The DNA for the CDR3 is TGTGCCAGCAGCAGTCGGACTGAGTCTAGCACAGATACGCAGTATTTT. Protein: CASSSRTESSTDTQYF.

V usage is TRBV19 and J usage is TRBJ1-2; 7 bases map to TRBD1. In germline, CDR1 is LNHDA, CDR2 SQIVND (reference sequence). CDR3 length equals 13 residues. Losses at the gene ends were 7 bases for V and 7 bases for J; bases not matched to a gene: 9. The CDR3 reads CASTEQGTAGYTF. Here the CDR3 DNA reads TGTGCCAGTACCGAACAGGGGACGGCTGGCTACACCTTC.

V gene TRBV7-9 combines with J gene TRBJ1-5; 11 bases match TRBD1. There are 15 residues in the CDR3. V was clipped by 4 bases and J by 4 bases; unmatched bases: 3. Germline CDR1 and CDR2: SEHNR and FQNEAQ (reference sequence). CDR3 bases: TGTGCCAGCAGCTACGGACAGGGGGCGAATCAGCCCCAGCATTTT. Translated: CASSYGQGANQPQHF.

J is TRBJ1-1 and V is TRBV12-5; 7 nucleotides align to TRBD1. Germline CDR1 and CDR2: LGHNT and FRNRAP. The CDR3 runs to 16 residues. With 1 base clipped from V and 0 bases from J, the junction kept 5 bases outside the gene matches. CDR3 nucleotides: TGTGCTAGTGGTTTGGGCCAGGGGGACCTGAACACTGAAGCTTTCTTT. This encodes CASGLGQGDLNTEAFF.

CDR3 amino acids: CASSIHAPTNTIYF. The CDR3 DNA reads as TGTGCCAGTAGTATCCACGCGCCAACAAACACCATATATTTT. The chain has TRBV19 and TRBJ1-3; no clear D gene. CDR3 size: 14 residues. V lost 3 bases to trimming and J lost 6 bases, with 12 bases between them. Germline assignment: CDR1 LNHDA and CDR2 SQIVND (reference sequence).

CDR3 protein: CSVHAGGGYTF. CDR3 nucleotide sequence: TGCAGCGTGCATGCAGGGGGTGGCTACACCTTC. The chain joins TRBV29-1 to TRBJ1-2; 7 nucleotides line up with TRBD1. Per the germline V gene, CDR1 is SQVTM and CDR2 is ANQGSEA. Losses at the gene ends were 6 bases for V and 7 bases for J; bases not matched to a gene: 5. The CDR3 is 11 residues long.

The chain joins TRBV3-1 (or the pseudogene TRBV3-2) to TRBJ2-7, with 8 bases lining up with TRBD1. Unmatched junction bases numbered 7, after V lost 2 bases and J lost 1 base. The CDR3 is 16 residues long. In germline, CDR1 is LGHDT, CDR2 YNNKEL (reference sequence). CDR3 coding DNA: TGTGCCAGCAGCCAACCCGATTGGACAGGGTCCTACGAGCAGTACTTC. Translating it yields CASSQPDWTGSYEQYF.

This clone was seen only once. This rearrangement joins TRBV5-1 to TRBJ1-4; 7 bases fit TRBD1. The J segment lost 10 bases and the V segment lost 0 bases, leaving 6 bases of the junction unmatched. The germline V gene encodes CDR1 SGHRS and CDR2 YFSETQ. The CDR3 length is 14 residues. CDR3 region: CASSLEGGEGKLFF. In DNA form, the CDR3 reads TGCGCCAGCAGCTTGGAAGGGGGCGAGGGAAAACTGTTTTTT.

The chain is built from TRBV6-2 or TRBV6-3 and TRBJ2-1, with 9 positions matching TRBD1. Germline V gene lookup returns CDR1 MNHEY and CDR2 SVGEGT. The V gene end was trimmed by 5 bases and the J gene end by 1 base; junction bases not matched to a gene: 6. CDR3 size: 16 residues. CDR3 bases: TGTGCCAGCAGTACCCCCGGGACAGGGTCCTACAATGAGCAGTTCTTC. Its protein is CASSTPGTGSYNEQFF.

Comment on this clone: Other nucleotide sequences from this sample produce the same CDR3. The chain recombines TRBV7-6 with TRBJ1-5, with unresolved D. The CDR3 covers 15 residues. Trimming stripped 1 base from V and 1 base from J, with 8 bases between. Germline V CDR1 and CDR2: SGHVS, FNYEAQ. The CDR3 loop reads CASSLGAGSNQPQHF. In DNA form, the CDR3 reads TGTGCCAGCAGCTTAGGAGCAGGCAGCAATCAGCCCCAGCATTTT.

This chain connects TRBV15 to TRBJ2-1, with D unresolved. The CDR3 contains 13 residues. Trimming stripped 0 bases from V and 8 bases from J, with 8 bases between. Germline assignment: CDR1 LNHNV and CDR2 YYDKDF (reference sequence). The CDR3, as DNA: TGTGCCACCAGCAGAGATAGGACCGATGAGCAGTTCTTC. Encoded protein: CATSRDRTDEQFF. The entire variable domain, with the rest obtained from reference TRBV15 and TRBJ2-1, is as follows: DAMVIQNPRYQVTQFGKPVTLSCSQTLNHNVMYWYQQKSSQAPKLLFHYYDKDFNNEADTPDNFQSRRPNTSFCFLDIRSPGLGDTAMYLCATSRDRTDEQFFGPGTRLTVL.

The genes are TRBV6-1 and TRBJ1-2; unclear D gene. Per germline, CDR1 MNHNS and CDR2 SASEGT. Between the trimmed V and J ends, which lost 0 bases and 5 bases, there was a span of 13 bases. This CDR3 is 15 amino acids long. The CDR3 DNA reads TGTGCCAGCAGTGAAGCGGTGGTTCAGGTGTATGGCTACACCTTC. Translating it yields CASSEAVVQVYGYTF.

This clone occurred once. V and J are TRBV30 and TRBJ1-3; 10 nucleotides match TRBD1. J was trimmed by 1 base and V by 2 bases; bases with no gene match: 8. This CDR3 contains 17 residues. In germline, CDR1 is GTSNPN, CDR2 SVGIG (reference sequence). CDR3 sequence: CAWSYRDRGWSGNTIYF. CDR3 in DNA: TGTGCCTGGAGTTACCGGGACAGGGGATGGTCTGGAAACACCATATATTTT.

In nucleotides, the CDR3 is TGTGCCAGCAGACTAGGATTCGGTGAGCAGTTCTTC. Amino acids: CASRLGFGEQFF. V is TRBV11-2 and J is TRBJ2-1, with D possibly matching TRBD2 (5 bases). Germline lookup yields CDR1 SGHAT and CDR2 FQNNGV. The CDR3 spans 12 residues. V gave up 6 bases and J gave up 9 bases, with 12 bases separating them.

This clone was seen a few times. This rearrangement joins TRBV10-2 to TRBJ2-5, with D possibly being TRBD2 (7 bases). Trimming stripped 4 bases from V and 7 bases from J, with 13 bases between. Germline V gene data show CDR1 as WSHSY and CDR2 as SAAADI. This CDR3 has 13 amino acids. CDR3 DNA sequence: TGCGCCAGCAGTGGGACTAGGGGGGGGACCCAGTACTTC. Residues: CASSGTRGGTQYF.

This clone was seen a handful of times. The V and J genes are TRBV6-5 and TRBJ1-3, with a tentative D call TRBD1 (5 bases). The CDR3 length is 14 residues. The V gene lost 7 bases and the J gene lost 2 bases, with 12 bases spanning the gap. The germline V gene encodes CDR1 MNHEY and CDR2 SVGAGI. The CDR3 DNA reads TGTGCCAGCAAATTAAGGGGTACTGGAAACACCATATATTTT. Translating gives CASKLRGTGNTIYF.

V gene TRBV11-3 combines with J gene TRBJ1-2; 9 positions agree with TRBD1. Germline trimming cut 6 bases from V and 4 bases from J; bases unmatched to any gene: 6. The CDR3 sequence is 14 residues long. Germline assignment: CDR1 SGHNT and CDR2 YENEEA. CDR3 nucleotide sequence: TGTGCCAGCAGTTGGACAGGGGAGGTCTATGGCTACACCTTC. Its translation: CASSWTGEVYGYTF. Variable domain in full (rest from reference TRBV11-3 and TRBJ1-2): EAGVVQSPRYKIIEKKQPVAFWCNPISGHNTLYWYLQNLGQGPELLIRYENEEAVDDSQLPKDRFSAERLKGVDSTLKIQPAELGDSAVYLCASSWTGEVYGYTFGSGTRLTVV.

The chain has TRBV7-3 and TRBJ2-1; 12 nucleotides line up with TRBD2. The J segment lost 0 bases and the V segment lost 5 bases, leaving 5 bases of the junction unmatched. CDR3 size: 17 residues. CDR1 is SGHTA, CDR2 FQGTGA, per germline. CDR3 sequence reads: CASSHGLAGSSYNEQFF. The CDR3 bases are TGTGCCAGCAGCCACGGACTAGCGGGGAGCTCCTACAATGAGCAGTTCTTC.

V is TRBV5-3 and J is TRBJ2-6; D unclear. TRBV5-3 is classed as an ORF, of uncertain function. V was pared by 6 bases and J by 6 bases, with 16 bases between. The CDR3 covers 15 residues. CDR3 in DNA: TGTGCCAGAAAGTTCTGGGGTCGAGTGGCCAACGTCCTGACTTTC. Translation gives CARKFWGRVANVLTF.